The text below deals with one T cell receptor (beta chain). This sample stems from a study of blood T cell repertoires in COVID-19. Clones were read by immunoSEQ multiplex PCR, and TCRdb kept only the in-frame ones, dropping some. The data hold around 270,000 clones, with approximately 85% observed a single time. J was trimmed by 7 bases and V by 5 bases; bases with no gene match: 1. CDR3 size: 11 residues. The germline V gene has CDR1 SGHDT and CDR2 YYEEEE. This TCR derives from a woman aged 25-40 years who had recovered from COVID-19. The sequenced material came from PBMCs or T cells enriched from blood (not recorded which). The V gene is TRBV5-6, the J gene TRBJ1-2; 8 positions agree with TRBD1. Here the CDR3 DNA reads TGTGCCAGCAGAACAGGGGGTGGCTACACCTTC. Residues: CASRTGGGYTF.